The 5 T cell receptor beta chains reported below all come from one sample, sequenced in a study of OX40 agonist ivuxolimab in advanced cancers. The protocol was immunoSEQ multiplex PCR, while the TCRdb copy is restricted to in-frame clones and leaves out a portion. This table holds about 46,000 clones, around nine tenths found once. The specimen was CD4+ or CD8+ T cells sorted from blood, collected in a trial of the OX40 agonist ivuxolimab. The receptor set was obtained from an adult with an advanced solid tumor such as melanoma, head and neck, liver or kidney cancer.

This chain uses TRBV9 with TRBJ2-5; D may be TRBD1 or TRBD2 (6 bases each). Trimming removed 0 bases at V and 5 bases at J, with 14 bases between. Germline assignment: CDR1 SGDLS and CDR2 YYNGEE. The CDR3 covers 15 residues. The CDR3 DNA reads as TGTGCCAGCAGCGTAGTCGGGGGCGCCTGGGAGACCCAGTACTTC. This translates into CASSVVGGAWETQYF.

J is TRBJ2-1 and V is TRBV7-9; TRBD1 is a possible D gene (6 bases). Germline V gene sequence: CDR1 SEHNR, CDR2 FQNEAQ (reference sequence). V was pared by 4 bases and J by 8 bases, with 12 bases between. The CDR3 contains 13 residues. The CDR3 DNA reads TGTGCCAGCAGCTGGGCAGGGGATCATGAGCAGTTCTTC. Translating it yields CASSWAGDHEQFF.

The V gene is TRBV6-6, the J gene TRBJ2-7; TRBD2 matches at 9 bases. Trimming at V came to 5 bases and at J to 2 bases, leaving 7 bases not matched to a gene. The CDR3 sequence is 15 residues long. CDR1 and CDR2 (germline): MNHNY, SVGAGI (reference sequence). CDR3 amino acids: CASSPRLAGTYEQYF. The CDR3, as DNA: TGTGCCAGCAGTCCCCGCCTAGCGGGGACCTACGAGCAGTACTTC.

The V and J genes are TRBV7-2 and TRBJ2-5; D is unresolved. This CDR3 region has 13 residues. V lost 1 base and J lost 5, with 8 bases in between. CDR1 and CDR2 (germline): SGHTA, FQGNSA. CDR3 nucleotides: TGTGCCAGCAGCTTAGACGGGTTTGAGACCCAGTACTTC. Its translation is CASSLDGFETQYF.

The genes are TRBV19 and TRBJ2-7; 13 bases map to TRBD2. The germline gives CDR1 LNHDA, CDR2 SQIVND (reference sequence). With V trimmed by 2 bases and J by 6 bases, 13 bases remained unmatched. This CDR3 comprises 18 residues. The CDR3 here is CASSITKGTSGTGSEQYF. The CDR3 DNA is TGTGCCAGTAGTATAACGAAGGGGACTAGCGGGACAGGCTCCGAGCAGTACTTC.